The next 2 T cell receptor beta chains were all read from a single sample in a study of blood T cell repertoires in COVID-19 (dated by TCRdb to the early 2020s). The library was obtained by the immunoSEQ multiplex PCR assay. In its TCRdb copy, this immuneACCESS table keeps in-frame sequences only and misses some clones. Where compared with another copy, unresolved V genes explain less than half of these, and the others have no known cause. In all, the sample holds about 280,000 clones, and roughly 85% of those were seen once. Clones ranked in the top ten supply 8.5% to 9.5% of the sample. Specimen: peripheral blood. The receptors originated from a woman aged 50 to 65 who had recovered from COVID-19.

In its sample, this clone was seen a few times. The J gene is TRBJ1-2, the V gene TRBV28; no reliable D call. The CDR3 length is 15 residues. Germline V gene sequence: CDR1 MDHEN, CDR2 SYDVKM. Trimming stripped 7 bases from V and 3 bases from J, with 18 bases between. In DNA form, the CDR3 reads TGTGCCAGCACTCCCCCCGGCGGGGTTTACTATGGCTACACCTTC. Amino acid sequence: CASTPPGGVYYGYTF.

The sample holds one count of this clone. The CDR3 nucleotides are TGCGCCAGCAGCTACCGGGACACTATTCGGATCAGTGAAGCTTTCTTT. Its protein product is CASSYRDTIRISEAFF. V gene TRBV5-1 combines with J gene TRBJ1-1; possibly TRBD1 for D (6 bases). The V and J ends lost 3 bases and 7 bases respectively, with 22 bases between them. The CDR3 extends over 16 amino acids. Germline lookup yields CDR1 SGHRS and CDR2 YFSETQ.